This T cell receptor beta chain comes out of a study of T cell repertoires in cytomegalovirus infection. Study context: A matching HLA type, together with CMV infection, was signaled by public TCR beta signatures.

TCRdb reprocessed the reads via MiXCR and lists one record per CDR3 protein. In the table there are just under 500,000 distinct CDR3 sequences, about 33% of which are singletons. Per germline, CDR1 SGHTA and CDR2 FQGNSA. The germline V and J ends were trimmed by 2 bases and 2 bases, with 9 bases remaining between them. There are 15 residues in the CDR3. This clonotype came up a few times. Its cognate antigen is unknown. This specimen was cultured PBMCs, taken from culture after CMV antigen stimulation. The gene calls are TRBV7-2 and TRBJ2-2; D not certain. This receptor was identified in a human donor in good health (CMV status not recorded). Some clones in this sample may be carry-over from other donors' samples. CDR3 residues: CASSLQADNTGELFF. In DNA form, the CDR3 reads TGTGCCAGCAGCTTACAGGCGGACAACACCGGGGAGCTGTTTTTT. The whole variable domain, filled in from reference TRBV7-2 and TRBJ2-2, reads GAGVSQSPSNKVTEKGKDVELRCDPISGHTALYWYRQSLGQGLEFLIYFQGNSAPDKSGLPSDRFSAERTGGSVSTLTIQRTQQEDSAVYLCASSLQADNTGELFFGEGSRLTVL.